Each of the 30 T cell receptor beta chains below was sequenced from the same sample in a study of shared clonotypes between healthy human individuals. Measured with immunoSEQ multiplex PCR; TCRdb has only the in-frame clones, and not every one. The sample lists about 490,000 clones; approximately 80% were seen once. The sequencing input was PBMCs. Receptor source: a woman aged 40 to 50 in good health. Some clones in this sample may be carry-over from other donors' samples.

On this clone itself: The sample carries other DNA sequences with the same CDR3. The CDR3 coding sequence is TGTGCCACCAGCAGGGGGGCGAACACTGAAGCTTTCTTT. Amino acid sequence: CATSRGANTEAFF. The chain has TRBV15 and TRBJ1-1; a possible D gene is TRBD1 (6 bases). The V gene lost 3 bases and the J gene lost 1 base, with 6 bases spanning the gap. Germline CDR1 and CDR2: LNHNV and YYDKDF (reference sequence). This CDR3 has 13 amino acids.

The chain combines TRBV5-1 with TRBJ2-7, with 8 bases identical to TRBD1. The CDR3 extends over 14 amino acids. J gave up 4 bases and V 3 bases, and 6 bases lay outside the gene matches. Germline V lookup: CDR1 SGHRS, CDR2 YFSETQ. In DNA form, the CDR3 reads TGCGCCAGCAGCTCCAGGACAGGGCGGTACGAGCAGTACTTC. Translating it yields CASSSRTGRYEQYF.

This chain joins TRBV2 and TRBJ2-1; maybe TRBD2 (6 bases). This CDR3 spans 15 amino acids. Germline V CDR1 and CDR2: SNHLY, FYNNEI. The V end lost 6 bases, the J end lost 0 bases, and 12 bases lay between the germline ends. In DNA form, the CDR3 reads TGTGCCAGCAGCAGCGGAGGGAGCTCCTACAATGAGCAGTTCTTC. It is translated as CASSSGGSSYNEQFF.

The V and J genes are TRBV5-1 and TRBJ2-1; TRBD1 agrees at 10 bases. The junction had 6 bases not matched to a gene; V was cut back by 4 bases and J by 8 bases. Germline V CDR1 and CDR2: SGHRS, YFSETQ. The CDR3 loop spans 14 amino acids. As DNA, the CDR3 is TGCGCCAGCAGCCCCCAGGGGACAGGGGATGAGCAGTTCTTC. As protein: CASSPQGTGDEQFF.

A word on this clone: The same CDR3 is also encoded by other DNA sequences in this sample. V and J are TRBV19 and TRBJ2-2; 12 nucleotides align to TRBD2. This CDR3 is 16 amino acids long. V shed 5 bases and J 8 bases; nucleotides not matched to a gene: 9. CDR1 LNHDA and CDR2 SQIVND come from the germline V gene (reference sequence). CDR3: CASSPRLAGEGGELFF. As DNA, the CDR3 is TGTGCCAGTAGTCCTCGACTAGCGGGAGAGGGGGGGGAGCTGTTTTTT.

A few counts support this clone. This sequence joins TRBV15 and TRBJ2-1; D gene unclear. Germline CDR1 LNHNV, CDR2 YYDKDF (reference sequence). The V gene lost 0 bases and the J gene lost 4 bases, with 13 bases spanning the gap. This CDR3 has 16 amino acids. CDR3 in amino acids: CATSRDRWYGYNEQFF. The CDR3 DNA reads as TGTGCCACCAGCAGAGATCGATGGTACGGTTACAATGAGCAGTTCTTC.

This clone has just one count. Relative to the germline gene, one junction end is altered; a read error may explain this. CDR3 region: CASSIGGSQPEAGQYF. In DNA, the CDR3 is TGCGCCAGTAGTATCGGGGGGTCTCAACCCGAAGCGGGGCAGTACTTC. V is TRBV19 and J is TRBJ2-5; 7 nucleotides match TRBD2. Germline CDR1 reads LNHDA; CDR2 reads SQIVND (reference sequence). The CDR3 covers 16 residues. The full variable domain, with the rest looked up from reference TRBV19 and TRBJ2-5, is DGGITQSPKYLFRKEGQNVTLSCEQNLNHDAMYWYRQDPGQGLRLIYYSQIVNDFQKGDIAEGYSVSREKKESFPLTVTSAQKNPTAFYLCASSIGGSQPEAGQYFGPGTRLLVL.

This chain connects TRBV5-1 to TRBJ1-2; 8 positions agree with TRBD1. The CDR3 covers 14 residues. V dropped 4 bases and J dropped 6; count of bases not matched to a gene: 8. Germline assignment: CDR1 SGHRS and CDR2 YFSETQ. In DNA, the CDR3 is TGCGCCAGCAGCGGGCAGGGGGCTGGCGATGGCTACACCTTC. It yields the protein CASSGQGAGDGYTF.

This clone has just a few counts. The chain combines TRBV4-1 with TRBJ2-7; 7 positions match TRBD2. Trimming took 0 bases from V and 2 from J; bases not matched to a gene: 10. Germline lookup yields CDR1 MGHRA and CDR2 YSYEKL. The CDR3 runs to 17 residues. The CDR3 here is CASSQEMVGGPPYEQYF. The CDR3 nucleotides are TGCGCCAGCAGCCAAGAAATGGTGGGAGGGCCCCCCTACGAGCAGTACTTC.

The J gene is TRBJ2-7, the V gene TRBV4-1, with D tentatively TRBD1 (5 bases). The CDR3 consists of 17 residues. V was clipped by 0 bases and J by 0 bases, with 15 bases between them. Germline V lookup: CDR1 MGHRA, CDR2 YSYEKL. The CDR3 DNA reads as TGCGCCAGCAGCCAAGATCCCCACAGGAGTCGCTCCTACGAGCAGTACTTC. This gives the protein CASSQDPHRSRSYEQYF.

In its sample, this clone was seen once. This sequence joins TRBV9 and TRBJ2-5, with 8 bases identical to TRBD2. In germline, CDR1 is SGDLS, CDR2 YYNGEE. The CDR3 has 15 residues. The V segment lost 5 bases and the J segment 5 bases; nucleotides outside the gene matches: 11. This chain's CDR3 is CASSPAGGPGETQYF. CDR3 sequence (DNA): TGTGCCAGCAGTCCCGCGGGGGGCCCCGGGGAGACCCAGTACTTC.

The V gene is TRBV6-6, the J gene TRBJ1-5; TRBD1 is a possible D gene (6 bases). This CDR3 spans 15 amino acids. The germline CDR1 and CDR2 sequences are MNHNY and SVGAGI (reference sequence). Trimming cost V 6 bases and J 7 bases, with 19 bases left between them. In DNA, the CDR3 is TGTGCCAGCAGCCAACAGAGGGCAGGGGACCAGCCCCAGCATTTT. This gives the protein CASSQQRAGDQPQHF.

The J gene is TRBJ2-7, the V gene TRBV11-2, with TRBD2 identical over 11 bases. With V trimmed by 5 bases and J by 1 base, 7 bases remained unmatched. The germline V gene has CDR1 SGHAT and CDR2 FQNNGV. The CDR3 totals 16 residues. The CDR3 region is CASSKIRLAGSYEQYF. CDR3 bases: TGTGCCAGCAGCAAAATTCGACTAGCGGGATCCTACGAGCAGTACTTC.

The chain joins TRBV9 to TRBJ2-2; 9 positions match TRBD1. Losses at the gene ends were 0 bases for V and 4 bases for J; bases not matched to a gene: 1. This CDR3 has 15 residues. Per germline, CDR1 SGDLS and CDR2 YYNGEE. CDR3 residues: CASSVVGQGTGELFF. The CDR3, as DNA: TGTGCCAGCAGCGTAGTGGGACAGGGCACCGGGGAGCTGTTTTTT.

This clone showed up just a few times. The chain combines TRBV7-9 with TRBJ1-3; D call uncertain. Trimming took 1 base from V and 0 from J, leaving 16 bases between them. The CDR3 covers 18 residues. Germline loops: CDR1 SEHNR, CDR2 FQNEAQ (reference sequence). The CDR3 coding sequence is TGTGCCAGCAGCTTAGGTTTGTTTACATTCCGCTCTGGAAACACCATATATTTT. As protein: CASSLGLFTFRSGNTIYF.

The rearrangement joins TRBV9 to TRBJ2-7; D unclear. The length of the CDR3 is 15 residues. Germline lookup yields CDR1 SGDLS and CDR2 YYNGEE. Between the trimmed V and J ends, which lost 0 bases and 0 bases, there was a span of 10 bases. The CDR3 sequence is CASSVGAKRSYEQYF. Written as DNA, the CDR3 is TGTGCCAGCAGCGTAGGGGCCAAACGCTCCTACGAGCAGTACTTC.

The chain is built from TRBV6-1 and TRBJ1-2, with 9 bases matching TRBD1. This CDR3 is built from 16 residues. From germline, CDR1 is MNHNS and CDR2 SASEGT. With 2 bases clipped from V and 4 bases from J, the junction kept 8 bases outside the gene matches. In nucleotides, the CDR3 is TGTGCCAGCAGTGAATCGGTGGACAGGGGATTCTATGGCTACACCTTC. As protein: CASSESVDRGFYGYTF.

Comments on this clone: One base separates it from a far larger clone, so it is likely a read error. V is TRBV2 and J is TRBJ2-7; D is uncertain. The CDR3 covers 11 residues. CDR1 is SNHLY, CDR2 FYNNEI, per germline. CDR3 region: CTSSEVTEQYF. The CDR3 nucleotides are TGTACCAGCAGTGAAGTGACCGAGCAGTACTTC.

About this clone itself: With a much larger clone just one base away, this may be a read error. Distinct nucleotide sequences in the sample also encode this CDR3. The CDR3 loop is CASSPTRHSNEQYF. The DNA of the CDR3 is TGTGCCAGTAGTCCCACACGACACTCCAACGAGCAGTACTTC. This chain uses TRBV28 with TRBJ2-7; no clear D gene. CDR3 length: 14 residues. Germline CDR1 reads MDHEN; CDR2 reads SYDVKM.

As concerns this clone: Since a far larger clone is one base different, this is likely a read error. This chain's CDR3 is CASRVNGGEPFF. In nucleotides, the CDR3 is TGCGCCAGCAGGGTGAATGGCGGGGAGCCGTTTTTT. The V call is TRBV5-1, the J call TRBJ2-2; D might be TRBD2 (6 bases). The CDR3 has 12 residues. The germline CDR1 and CDR2 sequences are SGHRS and YFSETQ.

The genes are TRBV19 and TRBJ1-5; TRBD1 aligns across 9 bases. CDR3 length equals 15 residues. CDR1 LNHDA and CDR2 SQIVND come from the germline V gene (reference sequence). Trimming cost V 5 bases and J 5 bases; bases outside gene matches: 7. The CDR3 loop is CASSPPGQGYQPQHF. CDR3 bases: TGTGCCAGTAGTCCGCCGGGACAGGGTTATCAGCCCCAGCATTTT. The whole variable domain, filled in from reference TRBV19 and TRBJ1-5, reads DGGITQSPKYLFRKEGQNVTLSCEQNLNHDAMYWYRQDPGQGLRLIYYSQIVNDFQKGDIAEGYSVSREKKESFPLTVTSAQKNPTAFYLCASSPPGQGYQPQHFGDGTRLSIL.

CDR3 sequence reads: CASSALPLVRGGELFF. The CDR3 DNA reads as TGTGCCAGCAGCGCACTCCCCCTAGTTCGTGGCGGGGAGCTGTTTTTT. The J gene is TRBJ2-2, the V gene TRBV7-8, with unresolved D. This CDR3 has 16 residues. The germline V gene has CDR1 SGHVS and CDR2 FQNEAQ. V was trimmed by 5 bases and J by 7 bases, leaving 20 bases between them. The whole variable domain, filled in from reference TRBV7-8 and TRBJ2-2, reads GAGVSQSPRYKVAKRGQDVALRCDPISGHVSLFWYQQALGQGPEFLTYFQNEAQLDKSGLPSDRFFAERPEGSVSTLKIQRTQQEDSAVYLCASSALPLVRGGELFFGEGSRLTVL.

The chain uses TRBV10-3 and TRBJ2-7, with 9 bases that match TRBD2. CDR1 is ENHRY and CDR2 is SYGVKD in the germline V gene. V lost 8 bases, J lost 6 bases, and 11 bases stayed unmatched. The CDR3 is 14 amino acids. In DNA form, the CDR3 reads TGTGCCATCCAGGATAGCGGGAGTTCGGGCGAGCAGTACTTC. It specifies CAIQDSGSSGEQYF.

The chain uses TRBV19 and TRBJ1-5, with D possibly being TRBD1 (6 bases). The CDR3 is 16 amino acids. Germline CDR1 is LNHDA and CDR2 is SQIVND (reference sequence). Trimming cost V 1 base and J 7 bases, with 17 bases left between them. CDR3 loop: CASSIVRGAREQPQHF. As DNA, the CDR3 is TGTGCCAGTAGTATAGTACGGGGGGCGCGGGAACAGCCCCAGCATTTT.

This sequence joins TRBV7-2 and TRBJ2-3, with TRBD2 matching 9 bases. This CDR3 comprises 14 residues. J lost 2 bases, V lost 8 bases, and 5 bases had no gene match. Germline V CDR1 and CDR2: SGHTA, FQGNSA. CDR3 sequence reads: CASAPSGNTDTQYF. CDR3 nucleotide sequence: TGTGCCAGCGCACCTAGCGGGAACACAGATACGCAGTATTTT.

The table lists this clone with a count of one. The chain carries TRBV5-6 and TRBJ2-7, with 8 bases that match TRBD2. After removal of 10 bases from V and 7 bases from J, the junction contained 13 bases not matched to a gene. CDR1 SGHDT and CDR2 YYEEEE come from the germline V gene. This CDR3 is 13 amino acids long. CDR3 bases: TGTGCCTCGGGAAGCGGGAGAATTTTGGAGCAGTACTTC. Translating it yields CASGSGRILEQYF.

The genes are TRBV5-1 and TRBJ2-5; 8 bases line up with TRBD1. This CDR3 comprises 14 residues. Germline V gene data show CDR1 as SGHRS and CDR2 as YFSETQ. J lost 1 base, V lost 5 bases, and 4 bases had no gene match. In DNA, the CDR3 is TGCGCCAGCAGACCTCAGGGGGCCCAAGAGACCCAGTACTTC. Its protein product is CASRPQGAQETQYF.

The chain joins TRBV6-6 to TRBJ2-5; 7 bases align to TRBD2. The closer fit of TRBJ2-7 to the DNA end suggests the J call may be wrong. The CDR3 contains 12 residues. CDR1 and CDR2 from the germline V gene are MNHNY and SVGAGI (reference sequence). CDR3 loop: CATAGSYYEQYF. The CDR3 DNA follows: TGTGCCACAGCGGGATCCTACTACGAGCAGTACTTC.

This clone appeared once. A much larger clone differs from this one at a single base, so this may be a read error. This is likely a read error, given that the CDR3 carries no conserved phenylalanine or tryptophan at its end. The J gene is TRBJ2-7, the V gene TRBV5-1; no reliable D call. V lost 0 bases, J lost 2 bases, and 9 bases lay in between. The CDR3 runs to 14 residues. CDR1 is SGHRS and CDR2 is YFSETQ in the germline V gene. In DNA form, the CDR3 reads TGCGCCAGCAGCTTGGCCAGCCCGACCTACGAGCAGTACTCC. Amino acid sequence: CASSLASPTYEQYS.

The chain couples TRBV7-9 to TRBJ2-5, with a weak D call TRBD2 (6 bases). The germline V and J ends were trimmed by 1 base and 5 bases, with 17 bases remaining between them. Germline-derived CDR1 and CDR2 are SEHNR and FQNEAQ (reference sequence). This CDR3 spans 16 amino acids. DNA of the CDR3: TGTGCCAGCAGCTTAGAAGGCGGGACCACCAGGGAGACCCAGTACTTC. Its translation: CASSLEGGTTRETQYF.